These 12 T cell receptor beta chains originate from one sample sequenced in a study of T cell responses to AZD1222 COVID-19 vaccine. TCRdb's copy holds only in-frame clones and misses some; the assay was immunoSEQ multiplex PCR. This repertoire shows about 94,000 clones, more than 75% found once; its top ten account for around 10%. The sample consisted of peripheral blood, taken 28 days after the second AZD1222 dose. The source is an adult who received the AZD1222 COVID-19 vaccine.

Note on this clone: The junction and the germline gene differ at one end; a read error may be behind it. V gene TRBV7-2 combines with J gene TRBJ2-3, with 8 bases fitting TRBD2. CDR1 SGHTA and CDR2 FQGNSA come from the germline V gene. CDR3 length: 15 amino acids. Here the CDR3 reads CASSLVPGGPRVSDF. Here the CDR3 DNA reads TGTGCCAGCAGCTTAGTCCCGGGAGGGCCTAGGGTCTCGGATTTT.

The V gene is TRBV14, the J gene TRBJ1-1, with D possibly matching TRBD1 (5 bases). This CDR3 has 12 amino acids. Trimming left V 1 base short and J 8 bases short, with 8 bases between. Germline V gives CDR1 SGHDN, CDR2 FVKESK. The DNA for the CDR3 is TGTGCCAGCAGCCAAGGGGGGGTCGAAGCTTTCTTT. Amino acids: CASSQGGVEAFF.

The chain uses TRBV15 and TRBJ2-7; a weak D match, TRBD1 (6 bases). V was cut by 1 base and J by 2 bases, with 15 bases left in between. Per germline, CDR1 LNHNV and CDR2 YYDKDF (reference sequence). CDR3 length equals 16 residues. The CDR3 DNA reads TGTGCCACCAGCAGAGTAGGGGGTGGTGGTACCTACGAGCAGTACTTC. Protein sequence: CATSRVGGGGTYEQYF.

This clone was seen once. The V gene is TRBV6-5, the J gene TRBJ2-7; 8 positions match TRBD2. This CDR3 is 12 amino acids long. The germline V gene encodes CDR1 MNHEY and CDR2 SVGAGI. J lost 4 bases, V lost 10 bases, and 6 bases had no gene match. The CDR3 region is CATVAGSYEQYF. The CDR3 nucleotides read TGTGCCACCGTAGCGGGATCATACGAGCAGTACTTC.

This chain links TRBV6-7 with TRBJ2-5, with TRBD1 matching 8 bases. TRBV6-7 falls under the ORF class, with uncertain function. With V trimmed by 0 bases and J by 5 bases, 14 bases remained unmatched. The CDR3 spans 18 residues. CDR3 nucleotides: TGTGCCAGCAGTTACTCTCGGGGTGGACAGGGCCATGGGGAGACCCAGTACTTC. Translated: CASSYSRGGQGHGETQYF.

The rearrangement joins TRBV19 to TRBJ2-5; unclear D gene. The CDR3 runs to 13 residues. Germline V gives CDR1 LNHDA, CDR2 SQIVND (reference sequence). Trimming left V 3 bases short and J 4 bases short, with 9 bases between. The CDR3 nucleotides read TGTGCCAGTAGTATTTCCCGCCGAGAGACCCAGTACTTC. This codes for CASSISRRETQYF.

As for this clone: A junction boundary mismatches the germline segment, possibly from a read error. V gene TRBV6-2 or TRBV6-3 combines with J gene TRBJ2-2, with 8 nucleotides matching TRBD2. CDR1 is MNHEY, CDR2 SVGEGT, per germline. The CDR3 length is 16 residues. The CDR3 nucleotides read TGTGCCAGCAGTAACCGGCTAGCGGGCCAACCGGGGGGGCTGTTTTTT. This gives the protein CASSNRLAGQPGGLFF.

The genes are TRBV2 and TRBJ2-7; D gene unclear. In germline, CDR1 is SNHLY, CDR2 FYNNEI. The CDR3 is made up of 16 amino acids. The V end lost 3 bases, the J end lost 2 bases, and 17 bases lay between the germline ends. This CDR3 is CASSDYEARSTYEQYF. DNA of the CDR3: TGTGCCAGCAGTGACTACGAGGCACGGTCTACCTACGAGCAGTACTTC.

V and J are TRBV5-4 and TRBJ1-1; TRBD1 agrees at 8 bases. The V and J ends lost 4 bases and 0 bases, in that order; junction bases with no gene match: 5. This CDR3 has 15 residues. Germline lookup yields CDR1 SGHNT and CDR2 YYREEE (reference sequence). The CDR3 DNA reads as TGTGCCAGCAGCAGGGACAGGACGATGAACACTGAAGCTTTCTTT. Its translation: CASSRDRTMNTEAFF.

This clone was observed once. The V gene is TRBV2, the J gene TRBJ2-7; the match to TRBD2 covers 10 bases. V was clipped by 7 bases and J by 6 bases; unmatched bases: 12. The CDR3 totals 15 residues. Germline values: CDR1 SNHLY, CDR2 FYNNEI. The CDR3 reads CASTQRGLAIGEQYF. The CDR3 coding sequence is TGTGCCAGCACTCAAAGGGGACTAGCGATCGGCGAGCAGTACTTC.

The J gene is TRBJ2-1, the V gene TRBV4-1; the match to TRBD1 covers 7 bases. Per germline, CDR1 MGHRA and CDR2 YSYEKL. The junction had 6 bases not matched to a gene; V was cut back by 3 bases and J by 10 bases. This CDR3 is built from 13 residues. CDR3 region: CASSHFQGVEQFF. The CDR3 nucleotides read TGCGCCAGCAGCCACTTTCAGGGGGTCGAGCAGTTCTTC.

This chain joins TRBV11-3 and TRBJ1-2; D is uncertain. This CDR3 has 12 residues. Per germline, CDR1 SGHNT and CDR2 YENEEA. V was pared by 1 base and J by 4 bases, with 4 bases between. Here the CDR3 reads CASSLGAYGYTF. The CDR3 DNA follows: TGTGCCAGCAGCTTAGGGGCCTATGGCTACACCTTC.